These 29 T cell receptor beta chains share one sample of origin, sequenced in a study of patients and donors after allogeneic stem cell transplantation. TCRdb re-derived calls from the RT-PCR reads in MiXCR, one entry per CDR3 protein. The sample yields 920,000 or so distinct CDR3 sequences, more than 15% seen once. Material: blood, either unsorted or a sorted T cell fraction (not recorded which). These receptors were obtained from a human donor who was either an allogeneic HSCT recipient or a stem cell or donor lymphocyte infusion donor (not recorded which). It is not recorded whose cells these are; they may come from a transplant donor.

This clonotype was seen a few times. The chain employs TRBV29-1 and TRBJ2-7; the match to TRBD1 covers 7 bases. This CDR3 is 13 amino acids long. CDR1 is SQVTM, CDR2 ANQGSEA, per germline. The V segment lost 0 bases and the J segment 6 bases; nucleotides outside the gene matches: 5. Here the CDR3 DNA reads TGCAGCGTTGAAGATCAGGGGGTCGGCGAGCAGTACTTC. The encoded protein is CSVEDQGVGEQYF.

V and J are TRBV12-3 or TRBV12-4 and TRBJ2-3; D not certain. The V gene lost 2 bases and the J gene lost 7 bases, with 7 bases spanning the gap. The CDR3 is 12 residues long. CDR3 nucleotides: TGTGCCAGCAGTTTACGACAAAATACGCAGTATTTT. Its translation is CASSLRQNTQYF.

This chain uses TRBV9 with TRBJ2-2; 8 bases line up with TRBD2. Germline-derived CDR1 and CDR2 are SGDLS and YYNGEE. V trimming: 4 bases; J trimming: 6 bases; junction bases outside the gene matches: 11. This CDR3 is 16 amino acids long. The CDR3 is CASSPPGLEAPGELFF. CDR3 DNA: TGTGCCAGCAGCCCCCCGGGACTAGAGGCTCCCGGGGAGCTGTTTTTT.

This chain connects TRBV5-1 to TRBJ1-6; a possible D gene is TRBD1 (5 bases). CDR3 size: 14 residues. V was shortened by 4 bases and J by 8 bases, with 13 bases between the two germline ends. Germline V gene sequence: CDR1 SGHRS, CDR2 YFSETQ. The CDR3: CASSAGRAYSPLHF. Written as DNA, the CDR3 is TGCGCCAGCAGCGCGGGACGGGCTTATTCACCCCTCCACTTT.

V and J are TRBV30 and TRBJ2-1; 7 nucleotides line up with TRBD2. Germline-derived CDR1 and CDR2 are GTSNPN and SVGIG (reference sequence). Losses at the gene ends were 0 bases for V and 7 bases for J; bases not matched to a gene: 3. CDR3 length: 13 amino acids. CDR3 residues: CAWSVLLANEQFF. CDR3 sequence (DNA): TGTGCCTGGAGTGTACTACTAGCGAATGAGCAGTTCTTC.

This clonotype was picked up many times. The rearrangement joins TRBV15 to TRBJ2-3, with D possibly matching TRBD2 (6 bases). The CDR3 is 15 amino acids. Germline assignment: CDR1 LNHNV and CDR2 YYDKDF (reference sequence). V was cut by 4 bases and J by 5 bases, with 16 bases left in between. As DNA, the CDR3 is TGTGCCACCAGCACCGACGGGGGAGGAGGAGATACGCAGTATTTT. Its translation is CATSTDGGGGDTQYF.

About this clonotype itself: A much larger clone differs by one base, so this may be a read error. The chain employs TRBV4-3 and TRBJ2-1; a possible D gene is TRBD1 (5 bases). The germline CDR1 and CDR2 sequences are LGHNA and YSLEER. The CDR3 has 15 amino acids. CDR3 amino acids: CATSPLRGSYNEQFF. For the CDR3, the DNA is TGCGCCACCAGCCCCCTAAGGGGTTCCTACAATGAGCAGTTCTTC.

This sequence joins TRBV29-1 and TRBJ2-5; perhaps TRBD2 as D (6 bases). V gave up 8 bases and J gave up 2 bases, with 18 bases separating them. CDR1 SQVTM and CDR2 ANQGSEA come from the germline V gene. This CDR3 comprises 14 residues. The CDR3 protein is CSLTEGRMQETQYF. The CDR3 DNA sequence: TGCAGCCTTACGGAGGGTCGGATGCAAGAGACCCAGTACTTC.

The chain employs TRBV7-2 and TRBJ1-2; the match to TRBD1 covers 9 bases. With V trimmed by 3 bases and J by 3 bases, 5 bases remained unmatched. The CDR3 has 15 amino acids. Germline assignment: CDR1 SGHTA and CDR2 FQGNSA. CDR3 region: CASSFPGQGYYGYTF. The CDR3 DNA follows: TGTGCCAGCAGCTTTCCGGGACAGGGATACTATGGCTACACCTTC.

The V and J genes are TRBV5-1 and TRBJ2-1, with TRBD1 matching 9 bases. Germline V gene lookup returns CDR1 SGHRS and CDR2 YFSETQ. This CDR3 comprises 17 residues. Germline trimming cut 2 bases from V and 7 bases from J; bases unmatched to any gene: 13. CDR3 amino acids: CASSFKTGGPTTNEQFF. In DNA form, the CDR3 reads TGCGCCAGCAGCTTTAAAACAGGGGGCCCTACTACAAATGAGCAGTTCTTC.

This clonotype was observed a few times. The chain employs TRBV2 and TRBJ2-1, with 8 bases lining up with TRBD2. Germline V gene data show CDR1 as SNHLY and CDR2 as FYNNEI. This CDR3 spans 13 amino acids. V shed 6 bases, J shed 7 bases, and the junction held 5 bases outside the gene matches. The CDR3 loop is CASRELAGNEQFF. In DNA, the CDR3 is TGTGCCAGCAGGGAGCTAGCGGGTAATGAGCAGTTCTTC.

This clonotype was observed a handful of times. The chain combines TRBV19 with TRBJ2-1; no clear D. Trimming cost V 10 bases and J 5 bases, with 15 bases left between them. The CDR3 has 13 residues. Germline CDR1 is LNHDA and CDR2 is SQIVND (reference sequence). In nucleotides, the CDR3 is TGTGCCACCTTCCCGGGCCCGAACAATGAGCAGTTCTTC. Amino acids: CATFPGPNNEQFF.

The genes are TRBV4-3 and TRBJ1-1, with D possibly TRBD1 on 6 matching bases. Deletions cut 0 bases from V and 5 bases from J, with 19 bases between. This CDR3 contains 17 residues. Per the germline V gene, CDR1 is LGHNA and CDR2 is YSLEER. CDR3 bases: TGCGCCAGCAGCCAAGATGGGGCGGGGGCCTACCCGACTGAAGCTTTCTTT. Translated: CASSQDGAGAYPTEAFF.

V usage is TRBV5-1 and J usage is TRBJ1-3; weak D call: TRBD1 (5 bases). The germline V gene encodes CDR1 SGHRS and CDR2 YFSETQ. The CDR3 runs 12 residues. Trimming stripped 4 bases from V and 7 bases from J, with 9 bases between. The chain's CDR3 is CASSKDTNTIYF. Here the CDR3 DNA reads TGCGCCAGCAGCAAGGACACTAACACCATATATTTT. The full variable domain, its missing parts supplied by reference TRBV5-1 and TRBJ1-3, is KAGVTQTPRYLIKTRGQQVTLSCSPISGHRSVSWYQQTPGQGLQFLFEYFSETQRNKGNFPGRFSGRQFSNSRSEMNVSTLELGDSALYLCASSKDTNTIYFGEGSWLTVV.

This clonotype occurred a few times. The rearrangement joins TRBV20-1 to TRBJ1-5; no clear D. V dropped 5 bases and J dropped 10 bases, with 6 bases sitting between them. CDR1 and CDR2 (germline): DFQATT, SNEGSKA (reference sequence). The CDR3 is 9 residues long. The CDR3 spells CSAGVPQHF. The CDR3 DNA sequence: TGCAGTGCTGGGGTACCCCAGCATTTT.

This clonotype has just a few counts. This chain joins TRBV20-1 and TRBJ2-5; TRBD2 matches at 11 bases. Germline V lookup: CDR1 DFQATT, CDR2 SNEGSKA (reference sequence). The CDR3 has 16 residues. After removal of 3 bases from V and 5 bases from J, the junction contained 11 bases not matched to a gene. This CDR3 is CSARAPGTSGRETQYF. In DNA form, the CDR3 reads TGCAGTGCTAGGGCCCCCGGGACTAGCGGTAGGGAGACCCAGTACTTC.

In this sample, this clonotype turned up many times. V usage is TRBV6-5 and J usage is TRBJ2-5, with a weak D call TRBD1 (6 bases). Looked up from germline, CDR1 is MNHEY and CDR2 is SVGAGI. The CDR3 is 14 residues long. V gave up 0 bases and J gave up 2 bases, with 7 bases separating them. The CDR3 nucleotides read TGTGCCAGCAGTTACTCAGGGGGTCAAGAGACCCAGTACTTC. Translated: CASSYSGGQETQYF.

The genes are TRBV30 and TRBJ2-7; either TRBD1 or TRBD2 may fit D (5 bases each). Germline values: CDR1 GTSNPN, CDR2 SVGIG (reference sequence). V lost 2 bases to trimming and J lost 3 bases, with 11 bases between them. This CDR3 spans 13 amino acids. The CDR3 reads CAWSTGRSYEQYF. CDR3 sequence (DNA): TGTGCCTGGAGTACGGGACGTAGCTACGAGCAGTACTTC.

This chain connects TRBV6-2 or TRBV6-3 to TRBJ1-5; TRBD1 matches at 10 bases. The junction had 8 bases not matched to a gene; V was cut back by 0 bases and J by 0 bases. This CDR3 region has 19 residues. Germline-derived CDR1 and CDR2 are MNHEY and SVGEGT. The CDR3: CASSYSAGQGTYSNQPQHF. As DNA, the CDR3 is TGTGCCAGCAGTTACTCCGCGGGACAGGGGACTTATAGCAATCAGCCCCAGCATTTT.

This clonotype was detected a few times. The chain carries TRBV24-1 and TRBJ2-3; TRBD2 agrees at 8 bases. The CDR3 runs to 16 residues. Germline loops: CDR1 KGHDR, CDR2 SFDVKD. J gave up 5 bases and V 4 bases, and 10 bases lay outside the gene matches. CDR3 sequence: CATSDRGGPRGDTQYF. In DNA form, the CDR3 reads TGTGCCACCAGTGACCGCGGGGGGCCCCGGGGAGATACGCAGTATTTT.

The chain recombines TRBV20-1 with TRBJ2-5; 11 nucleotides match TRBD2. The CDR3 is 17 amino acids. Germline assignment: CDR1 DFQATT and CDR2 SNEGSKA (reference sequence). Losses at the gene ends were 6 bases for V and 0 bases for J; bases not matched to a gene: 12. CDR3 protein: CSANSGTSGMYQETQYF. In DNA, the CDR3 is TGCAGTGCCAATTCCGGGACTAGCGGAATGTACCAAGAGACCCAGTACTTC.

This chain connects TRBV9 to TRBJ2-2; 10 bases match TRBD2. Per germline, CDR1 SGDLS and CDR2 YYNGEE. CDR3 length: 15 residues. The J segment lost 4 bases and the V segment lost 3 bases, leaving 3 bases of the junction unmatched. In DNA, the CDR3 is TGTGCCAGCAGCGCTAGCGGGAGAAGCACCGGGGAGCTGTTTTTT. Amino acid sequence: CASSASGRSTGELFF.

The chain uses TRBV12-3 or TRBV12-4 and TRBJ2-7; 9 nucleotides match TRBD1. The V gene end was trimmed by 5 bases and the J gene end by 6 bases; junction bases not matched to a gene: 5. The CDR3 runs 13 residues. The CDR3 region is CASSVIQGAEQYF. The CDR3 nucleotides read TGTGCCAGCAGTGTTATACAGGGGGCCGAGCAGTACTTC.

The V and J genes are TRBV12-3 or TRBV12-4 and TRBJ1-4; D unclear. V gave up 1 base and J gave up 10 bases, with 19 bases separating them. The CDR3 has 16 residues. As DNA, the CDR3 is TGTGCCAGCAGTTTAGGGTCGAGCCGGGCTGGCGTAAAACTGTTTTTT. It translates to CASSLGSSRAGVKLFF.

The V gene is TRBV6-2 or TRBV6-3, the J gene TRBJ2-5, with D perhaps assigned TRBD1 or TRBD2 (5 bases each). The CDR3 spans 13 residues. Germline values: CDR1 MNHEY, CDR2 SVGEGT. V lost 6 bases and J lost 5, with 13 bases in between. DNA of the CDR3: TGTGCCAGCAGGAGACCCTGGGGGGAGACCCAGTACTTC. This sequence encodes CASRRPWGETQYF.

This clonotype was seen more than once but under ten times. The chain couples TRBV15 to TRBJ2-1; tentatively, D is TRBD1 (6 bases). Germline lookup yields CDR1 LNHNV and CDR2 YYDKDF (reference sequence). The V end lost 8 bases, the J end lost 1 base, and 12 bases lay between the germline ends. The CDR3 length is 14 residues. CDR3 region: CATEQGASYNEQFF. The CDR3 nucleotides are TGTGCCACCGAACAGGGAGCGTCCTACAATGAGCAGTTCTTC.

There are a few counts of this clonotype. The chain combines TRBV10-3 with TRBJ2-7, with 7 bases identical to TRBD1. Looked up from germline, CDR1 is ENHRY and CDR2 is SYGVKD. V shed 11 bases and J 1 base; nucleotides not matched to a gene: 8. CDR3 length equals 13 residues. The CDR3 region is CASLDRSSYEQYF. The CDR3 DNA sequence: TGTGCCTCGTTGGACAGGAGTTCCTACGAGCAGTACTTC.

V usage is TRBV20-1 and J usage is TRBJ2-5; D uncertain. CDR3 size: 12 residues. Trimming shortened V by 2 bases and J by 6 bases, and 10 bases separated the two germline ends. Germline CDR1 DFQATT, CDR2 SNEGSKA (reference sequence). CDR3 region: CSARKMTKTQYF. The CDR3 DNA sequence: TGCAGTGCTAGAAAGATGACGAAGACCCAGTACTTC.

The table lists this clonotype with a few counts. This chain uses TRBV24-1 with TRBJ1-2; tentatively, D is TRBD1 (6 bases). The CDR3 sequence is 18 residues long. V shed 2 bases and J shed 9 bases, with 27 bases lying between them. Germline lookup yields CDR1 KGHDR and CDR2 SFDVKD. CDR3 DNA: TGTGCCACCAGTGATTCCGGGACATATGGGCCCATGCAGCGGAGCTACACCTTC. The encoded protein is CATSDSGTYGPMQRSYTF.